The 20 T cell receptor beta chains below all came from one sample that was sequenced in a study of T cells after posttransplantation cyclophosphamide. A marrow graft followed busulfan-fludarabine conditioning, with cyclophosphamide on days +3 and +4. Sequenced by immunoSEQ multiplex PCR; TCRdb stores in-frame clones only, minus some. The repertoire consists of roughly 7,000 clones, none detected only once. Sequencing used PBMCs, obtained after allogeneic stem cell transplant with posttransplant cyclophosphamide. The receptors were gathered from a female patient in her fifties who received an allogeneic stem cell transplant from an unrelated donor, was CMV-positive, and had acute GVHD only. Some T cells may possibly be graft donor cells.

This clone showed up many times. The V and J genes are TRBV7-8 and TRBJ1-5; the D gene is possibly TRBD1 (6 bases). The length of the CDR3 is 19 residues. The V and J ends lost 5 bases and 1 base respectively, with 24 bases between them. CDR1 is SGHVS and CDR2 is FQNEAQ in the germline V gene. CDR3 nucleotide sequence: TGTGCCAGCAGCCCAGCCGGGACAAAGATTTGGTCCAGCAATCAGCCCCAGCATTTT. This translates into CASSPAGTKIWSSNQPQHF. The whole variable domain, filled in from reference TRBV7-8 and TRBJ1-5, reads GAGVSQSPRYKVAKRGQDVALRCDPISGHVSLFWYQQALGQGPEFLTYFQNEAQLDKSGLPSDRFFAERPEGSVSTLKIQRTQQEDSAVYLCASSPAGTKIWSSNQPQHFGDGTRLSIL.

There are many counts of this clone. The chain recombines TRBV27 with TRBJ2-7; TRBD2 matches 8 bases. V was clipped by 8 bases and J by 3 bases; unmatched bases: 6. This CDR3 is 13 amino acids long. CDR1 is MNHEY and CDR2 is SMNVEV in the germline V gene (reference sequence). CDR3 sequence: CASGSGTVYEQYF. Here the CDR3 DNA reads TGTGCCAGCGGTAGCGGGACTGTCTACGAGCAGTACTTC.

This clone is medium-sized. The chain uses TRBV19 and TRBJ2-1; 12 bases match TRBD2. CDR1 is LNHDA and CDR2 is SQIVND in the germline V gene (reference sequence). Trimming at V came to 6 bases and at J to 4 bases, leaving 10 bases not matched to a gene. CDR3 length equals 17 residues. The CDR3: CASSGTSGRLAYNEQFF. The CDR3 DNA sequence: TGTGCCAGTAGCGGGACTAGCGGGCGACTAGCTTACAATGAGCAGTTCTTC.

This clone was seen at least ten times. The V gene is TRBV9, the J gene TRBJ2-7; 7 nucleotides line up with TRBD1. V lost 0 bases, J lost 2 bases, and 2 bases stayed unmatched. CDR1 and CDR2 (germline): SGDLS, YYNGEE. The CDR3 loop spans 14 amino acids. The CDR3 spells CASSVAGTAYEQYF. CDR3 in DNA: TGTGCCAGCAGCGTAGCCGGGACAGCCTACGAGCAGTACTTC.

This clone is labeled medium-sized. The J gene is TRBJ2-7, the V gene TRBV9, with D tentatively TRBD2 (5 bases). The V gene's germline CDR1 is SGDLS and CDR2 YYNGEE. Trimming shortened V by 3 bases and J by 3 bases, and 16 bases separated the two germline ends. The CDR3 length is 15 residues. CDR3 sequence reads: CASSAERSGDYEQYF. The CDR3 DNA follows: TGTGCCAGCAGCGCAGAGCGGAGTGGGGACTACGAGCAGTACTTC.

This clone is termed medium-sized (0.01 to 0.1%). The CDR3 is CASSYPGGQEDNEQFF. The CDR3 nucleotides read TGTGCCAGCAGCTACCCTGGAGGACAGGAAGACAATGAGCAGTTCTTC. This chain joins TRBV7-2 and TRBJ2-1; TRBD1 aligns across 7 bases. This CDR3 is built from 16 residues. Trimming cost V 4 bases and J 5 bases; bases outside gene matches: 11. Germline CDR1 and CDR2: SGHTA and FQGNSA.

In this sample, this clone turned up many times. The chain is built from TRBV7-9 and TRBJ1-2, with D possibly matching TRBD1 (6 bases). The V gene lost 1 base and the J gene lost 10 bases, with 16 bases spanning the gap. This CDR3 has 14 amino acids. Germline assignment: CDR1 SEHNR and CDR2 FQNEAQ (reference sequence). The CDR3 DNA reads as TGTGCCAGCAGCTTAGAGACCCAAACAGGGCCCTACACCTTC. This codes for CASSLETQTGPYTF.

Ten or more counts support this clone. The CDR3 sequence: CASSEVGQGNGYTF. The CDR3, as DNA: TGTGCCAGCAGTGAAGTAGGGCAGGGGAATGGCTACACCTTC. The rearrangement joins TRBV6-1 to TRBJ1-2, with D maybe TRBD1 (6 bases). The V and J ends lost 1 base and 6 bases respectively, with 12 bases between them. CDR1 and CDR2 from the germline V gene are MNHNS and SASEGT. CDR3 length: 14 amino acids.

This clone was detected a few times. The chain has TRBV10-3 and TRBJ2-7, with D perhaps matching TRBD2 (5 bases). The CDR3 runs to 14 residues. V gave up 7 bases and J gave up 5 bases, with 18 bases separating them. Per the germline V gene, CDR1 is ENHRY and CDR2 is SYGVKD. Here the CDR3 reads CAITSQASIHEQYF. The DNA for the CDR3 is TGTGCCATCACCAGCCAGGCTAGCATCCACGAGCAGTACTTC.

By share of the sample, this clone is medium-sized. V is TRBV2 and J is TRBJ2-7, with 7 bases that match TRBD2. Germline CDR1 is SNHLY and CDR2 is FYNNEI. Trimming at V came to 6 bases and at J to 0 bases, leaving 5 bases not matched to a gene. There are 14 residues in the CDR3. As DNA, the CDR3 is TGTGCCAGCAGGGGGCCTAGCGGCTCCTACGAGCAGTACTTC. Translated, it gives CASRGPSGSYEQYF.

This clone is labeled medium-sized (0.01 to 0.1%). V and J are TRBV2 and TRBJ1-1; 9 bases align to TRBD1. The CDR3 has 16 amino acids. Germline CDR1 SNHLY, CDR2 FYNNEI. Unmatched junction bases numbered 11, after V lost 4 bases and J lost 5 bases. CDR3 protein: CASSGDREKMVTEAFF. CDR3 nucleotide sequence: TGTGCCAGCAGTGGGGACAGGGAGAAAATGGTTACTGAAGCTTTCTTT.

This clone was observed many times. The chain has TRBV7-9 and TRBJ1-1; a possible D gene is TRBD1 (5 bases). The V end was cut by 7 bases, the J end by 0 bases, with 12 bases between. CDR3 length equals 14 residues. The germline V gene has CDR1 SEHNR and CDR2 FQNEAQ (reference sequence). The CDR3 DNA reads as TGTGCCAGCACCACTGGGGGGGTGAACACTGAAGCTTTCTTT. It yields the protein CASTTGGVNTEAFF.

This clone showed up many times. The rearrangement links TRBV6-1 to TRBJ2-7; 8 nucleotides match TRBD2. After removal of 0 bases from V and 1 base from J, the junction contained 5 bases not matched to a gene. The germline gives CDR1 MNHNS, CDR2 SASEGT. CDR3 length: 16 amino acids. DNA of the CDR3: TGTGCCAGCAGTGAAGCAGGCCAGCGGGGGTCCTACGAGCAGTACTTC. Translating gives CASSEAGQRGSYEQYF.

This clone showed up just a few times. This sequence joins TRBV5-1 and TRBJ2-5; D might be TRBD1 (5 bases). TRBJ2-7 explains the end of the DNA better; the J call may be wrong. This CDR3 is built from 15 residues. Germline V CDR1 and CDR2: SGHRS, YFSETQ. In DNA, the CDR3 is TGCGCCAGCAGCTTACAGACAGCAGGCTACTACGAGCAGTACTTC. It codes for CASSLQTAGYYEQYF.

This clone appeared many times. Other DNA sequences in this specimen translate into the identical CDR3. This CDR3 reads CASSFGLADYNEQFF. CDR3 DNA: TGCGCCAGCAGCTTCGGACTAGCGGACTACAATGAGCAGTTCTTC. The chain carries TRBV5-1 and TRBJ2-1; 10 nucleotides align to TRBD2. This CDR3 comprises 15 residues. The ends lost 2 bases at V and 3 bases at J; junction bases unmatched: 2. Per germline, CDR1 SGHRS and CDR2 YFSETQ.

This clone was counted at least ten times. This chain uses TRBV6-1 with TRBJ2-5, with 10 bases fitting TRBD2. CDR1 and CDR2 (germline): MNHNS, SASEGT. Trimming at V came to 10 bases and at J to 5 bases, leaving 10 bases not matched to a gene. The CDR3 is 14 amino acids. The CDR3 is CATLIAGGGETQYF. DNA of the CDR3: TGTGCCACCCTCATAGCGGGAGGAGGTGAGACCCAGTACTTC.

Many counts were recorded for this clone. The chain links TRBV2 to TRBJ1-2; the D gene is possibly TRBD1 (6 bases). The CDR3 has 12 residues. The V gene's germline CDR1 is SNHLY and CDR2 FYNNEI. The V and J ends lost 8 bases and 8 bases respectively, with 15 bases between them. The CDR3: CASFLGADGYTF. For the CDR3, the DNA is TGTGCCAGCTTCCTGGGGGCAGACGGCTACACCTTC.

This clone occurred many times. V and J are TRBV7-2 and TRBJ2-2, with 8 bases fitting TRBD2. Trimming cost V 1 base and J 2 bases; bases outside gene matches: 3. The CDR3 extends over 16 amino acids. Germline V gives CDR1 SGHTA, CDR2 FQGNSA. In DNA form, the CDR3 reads TGTGCCAGCAGCTTAGTGGGGACTAGAAACACCGGGGAGCTGTTTTTT. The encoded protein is CASSLVGTRNTGELFF.

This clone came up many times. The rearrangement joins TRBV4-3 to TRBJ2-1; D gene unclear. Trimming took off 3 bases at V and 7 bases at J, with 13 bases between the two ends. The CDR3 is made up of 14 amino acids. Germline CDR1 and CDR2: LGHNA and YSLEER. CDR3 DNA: TGCGCCAGCAGCCACAAGCTCCATAATAATGAGCAGTTCTTC. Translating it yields CASSHKLHNNEQFF.

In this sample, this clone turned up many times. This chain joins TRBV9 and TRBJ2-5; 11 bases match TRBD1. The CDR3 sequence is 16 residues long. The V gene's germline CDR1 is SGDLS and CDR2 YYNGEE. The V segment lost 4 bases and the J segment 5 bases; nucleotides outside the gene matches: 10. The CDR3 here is CASSPRDRGFDETQYF. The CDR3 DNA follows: TGTGCCAGCAGCCCCCGGGACAGGGGGTTTGATGAGACCCAGTACTTC.